Below, one T cell receptor beta chain is given with its context. The CDR3 loop spans 17 amino acids. Germline assignment: CDR1 SEHNR and CDR2 FQNEAQ (reference sequence). V was pared by 1 base and J by 5 bases, with 7 bases of the junction left unmatched. The entry originates in a study of cytomegalovirus exposure and HLA in healthy donors. It was with 60 Vbeta and 13 Jbeta primers that the PCR ran. TCRdb keeps only in-frame clones here, not all; method: immunoSEQ multiplex PCR. Of about 130,000 clones in the sample, roughly 80% are singletons; the top ten hold around 4.1%. The receptor's source is a woman aged 40 to 50 in good health and CMV-seronegative. The sequencing input was PBMCs. The chain employs TRBV7-9 and TRBJ2-7, with 14 bases fitting TRBD2. This chain's CDR3 is CASSLGLAGGPGNEQYF. The CDR3 DNA reads TGTGCCAGCAGCTTAGGACTAGCGGGAGGGCCAGGGAACGAGCAGTACTTC.